The 24 T cell receptor beta chains reported below all come from one sample, sequenced in a study of Graves' ophthalmopathy and Graves' hyperthyroidism. TCR beta CDR3 regions were amplified from RNA transcripts. RT-PCR with HTBI primers came first, then second-round multiplex PCR. TCRdb processed the multiplex PCR reads anew with MiXCR; each CDR3 protein has one entry. The data contain 200,000 to 250,000 distinct CDR3 sequences, about 47% of them singletons. Sample: peripheral blood. These TCRs come from an adult man with Graves' ophthalmopathy.

This clonotype has just one count. The gene calls are TRBV4-1 and TRBJ1-5; D is ambiguous. Germline CDR1 MGHRA, CDR2 YSYEKL. This CDR3 is 14 amino acids long. V was trimmed by 1 base and J by 4 bases, leaving 8 bases between them. The CDR3 nucleotides are TGCGCCAGCAGCCAAGGCGTGCAAAATCAGCCCCAGCATTTT. It yields the protein CASSQGVQNQPQHF.

This clonotype appeared a few times. The V gene is TRBV9, the J gene TRBJ1-3; D may be TRBD1 (6 bases). The CDR3 sequence is 15 residues long. CDR1 SGDLS and CDR2 YYNGEE come from the germline V gene. Trimming stripped 2 bases from V and 0 bases from J, with 9 bases between. CDR3 sequence: CASSVGGLSGNTIYF. DNA of the CDR3: TGTGCCAGCAGCGTCGGGGGGCTCTCTGGAAACACCATATATTTT.

CDR3 sequence (DNA): TGTGCCAGCAGCTCTCGACTAGCGGGAGAGCAGTACTTC. Translating it yields CASSSRLAGEQYF. V is TRBV7-3 and J is TRBJ2-7, with TRBD2 matching over 11 bases. Germline lookup yields CDR1 SGHTA and CDR2 FQGTGA. With 4 bases clipped from V and 7 bases from J, the junction kept 3 bases outside the gene matches. The CDR3 has 13 residues.

The V and J genes are TRBV2 and TRBJ1-5; D gene ambiguous. CDR1 and CDR2 (germline): SNHLY, FYNNEI. CDR3 length: 15 residues. V was shortened by 5 bases and J by 6 bases, with 17 bases between the two germline ends. The CDR3 spells CASSLLDSRGQPQHF. The CDR3 nucleotides read TGTGCCAGCAGTCTGTTAGACTCTCGTGGTCAGCCCCAGCATTTT.

For this clonotype: At one end, the junction sequence differs from germline, possibly due to a read error. In nucleotides, the CDR3 is TGTGCCAGCAGCTCTCGGACAGGGGATTCACCCCCCCACTTT. It translates to CASSSRTGDSPPHF. This chain joins TRBV9 and TRBJ1-6; 9 positions match TRBD1. The CDR3 extends over 14 amino acids. Germline V gives CDR1 SGDLS, CDR2 YYNGEE.

The chain links TRBV28 to TRBJ1-2; TRBD1 aligns across 7 bases. CDR1 and CDR2 from the germline V gene are MDHEN and SYDVKM. V shed 6 bases, J shed 6 bases, and the junction held 10 bases outside the gene matches. This CDR3 is 14 amino acids long. CDR3 nucleotide sequence: TGTGCCAGCAGCTCCGGGACAGTCAACGATGGCTACACCTTC. This translates into CASSSGTVNDGYTF.

This clonotype has a handful of counts. The V and J genes are TRBV2 and TRBJ2-2, with unresolved D. There are 14 residues in the CDR3. The germline V gene encodes CDR1 SNHLY and CDR2 FYNNEI. The V end lost 8 bases, the J end lost 3 bases, and 13 bases lay between the germline ends. The CDR3 bases are TGTGCCAGCTCCCTAGGACGGGACACCGGGGAGCTGTTTTTT. Its translation: CASSLGRDTGELFF.

This clonotype was counted between two and nine times. Sequence at one end of the junction differs from germline and may be a read error. This chain links TRBV7-2 with TRBJ2-7; D may be TRBD1 (5 bases). The CDR3 contains 14 residues. Germline lookup yields CDR1 SGHTA and CDR2 FQGNSA. The CDR3 loop reads CASSLGRQSYGQYF. The CDR3 nucleotides read TGTGCCAGCAGCTTAGGTCGACAGAGCTACGGGCAGTACTTC. Full variable domain (remainder filled in from reference TRBV7-2 and TRBJ2-7): GAGVSQSPSNKVTEKGKDVELRCDPISGHTALYWYRQSLGQGLEFLIYFQGNSAPDKSGLPSDRFSAERTGGSVSTLTIQRTQQEDSAVYLCASSLGRQSYGQYFGPGTRLTVT.

This clonotype was counted ten times or more. The rearrangement joins TRBV12-3 or TRBV12-4 to TRBJ2-5, with 8 bases aligning to TRBD2. The CDR3 is 17 residues long. V gave up 5 bases and J gave up 1 base; unmatched junction bases: 12. The CDR3 region has the DNA TGTGCCAGCAGTCCTCGGAGTGGTAGCGGGACCCAAGAGACCCAGTACTTC. It is translated as CASSPRSGSGTQETQYF.

The J gene is TRBJ1-1, the V gene TRBV12-3 or TRBV12-4, with D unresolved. The CDR3 runs to 12 residues. With 6 bases removed from V and 5 bases from J, the gap between germline ends came to 10 bases. Written as DNA, the CDR3 is TGTGCCAGCAGCATTAGCCGGACTGAAGCTTTCTTT. Amino acids: CASSISRTEAFF.

This clonotype has more than one count but fewer than ten. This chain uses TRBV20-1 with TRBJ1-3; 9 nucleotides line up with TRBD1. The length of the CDR3 is 17 residues. In germline, CDR1 is DFQATT, CDR2 SNEGSKA (reference sequence). Trimming removed 0 bases from V and 4 bases from J; junction bases left unmatched: 10. CDR3 bases: TGCAGTGCTAGAGAACCTCGGACAGGGGCAAGGGGAAACACCATATATTTT. Amino acids: CSAREPRTGARGNTIYF.

The J gene is TRBJ2-7, the V gene TRBV5-1; 9 nucleotides match TRBD2. CDR1 and CDR2 (germline): SGHRS, YFSETQ. The trim removed 0 bases at V and 7 bases at J, leaving 11 bases unmatched. The CDR3 is 16 residues long. CDR3 loop: CASSLGYSGRKNEQYF. The DNA for the CDR3 is TGCGCCAGCAGCTTGGGCTATAGCGGGAGAAAGAATGAGCAGTACTTC.

The chain is built from TRBV19 and TRBJ2-7; D might be TRBD1 (7 bases). From germline, CDR1 is LNHDA and CDR2 SQIVND (reference sequence). The ends were cut back, 6 bases at V and 2 bases at J, with 14 bases in the middle. The CDR3 spans 14 residues. The CDR3 region has the DNA TGTGCCAGTAGCCAAGACAGGGAGGCCTACGAGCAGTACTTC. Residues: CASSQDREAYEQYF.

The chain joins TRBV5-1 to TRBJ2-7; D unclear. The CDR3 runs 14 residues. The ends were cut back, 0 bases at V and 5 bases at J, with 12 bases in the middle. Germline V gene sequence: CDR1 SGHRS, CDR2 YFSETQ. CDR3 amino acids: CASSLGGENDEQYF. CDR3 DNA: TGCGCCAGCAGCTTGGGAGGCGAGAACGACGAGCAGTACTTC.

As to this clonotype: A single base separates this from a much larger clone, so it may be a read error. The chain links TRBV24-1 to TRBJ1-5; D is ambiguous. CDR3 length equals 13 residues. Trimming cost V 6 bases and J 7 bases, with 12 bases left between them. The germline CDR1 and CDR2 sequences are KGHDR and SFDVKD. The CDR3: CATSPRVEQPQHF. For the CDR3, the DNA is TGTGCCACCAGTCCTCGGGTAGAACAGCCCCAGCATTTT.

This clonotype was detected only a few times. The chain is built from TRBV4-1 and TRBJ2-2; D gene unclear. The V and J ends lost 0 bases and 3 bases respectively, with 2 bases between them. The germline V gene encodes CDR1 MGHRA and CDR2 YSYEKL. This CDR3 spans 13 amino acids. CDR3 residues: CASSQEDTGELFF. In DNA, the CDR3 is TGCGCCAGCAGCCAAGAAGACACCGGGGAGCTGTTTTTT.

This clonotype was recorded a few times. V is TRBV7-8 and J is TRBJ1-2, with 7 bases fitting TRBD1. There are 14 residues in the CDR3. V trimming: 1 base; J trimming: 7 bases; junction bases outside the gene matches: 6. Germline lookup yields CDR1 SGHVS and CDR2 FQNEAQ. The CDR3 sequence: CASSLVRGEGGYTF. DNA for the CDR3: TGTGCCAGCAGCTTAGTCAGGGGGGAGGGTGGCTACACCTTC.

A single count supports this clonotype. The chain joins TRBV5-8 to TRBJ2-7, with no clear D. CDR1 SGHTS and CDR2 YDEGEE come from the germline V gene. The CDR3 has 16 residues. V lost 7 bases and J 4 bases, leaving 24 bases between the germline ends. The CDR3 DNA is TGTGCCAGCTCACACACTACAAGTCGCTTTCCTTACGAGCAGTACTTC. Its translation is CASSHTTSRFPYEQYF.

This clonotype was counted only a few times. The chain has TRBV12-3 or TRBV12-4 and TRBJ1-6; tentatively, D is TRBD1 (6 bases). CDR3 length: 13 amino acids. V lost 3 bases to trimming and J lost 9 bases, with 9 bases between them. The DNA of the CDR3 is TGTGCCAGCAGTTTGGGGGCGGCTTCACCCCTCCACTTT. Its protein product is CASSLGAASPLHF.

This sequence joins TRBV29-1 and TRBJ2-5; 8 bases agree with TRBD1. Germline values: CDR1 SQVTM, CDR2 ANQGSEA. Unmatched junction bases numbered 3, after V lost 0 bases and J lost 3 bases. The CDR3 has 14 residues. DNA of the CDR3: TGCAGCGTTGAAGATTTGGACAGGGAAGAGACCCAGTACTTC. Its translation: CSVEDLDREETQYF.

V and J are TRBV25-1 and TRBJ1-1; D may be TRBD1 (6 bases). This CDR3 is 16 amino acids long. Deletions cut 5 bases from V and 1 base from J, with 17 bases between. Germline V gives CDR1 MGHDK, CDR2 SYGVNS. The CDR3 DNA sequence: TGTGCCAGCAGTCTCAAACCGGGACACACGAACACTGAAGCTTTCTTT. Translated: CASSLKPGHTNTEAFF.

The V and J genes are TRBV6-1 and TRBJ1-1; 8 nucleotides line up with TRBD1. The trim removed 5 bases at V and 4 bases at J, leaving 9 bases unmatched. The CDR3 is 15 residues long. Germline CDR1 reads MNHNS; CDR2 reads SASEGT. CDR3 DNA: TGTGCCAGCAGTTACTTGAAGGACAGGGCCACTGAAGCTTTCTTT. Its protein product is CASSYLKDRATEAFF.

This clonotype was seen more than once but under ten times. V usage is TRBV19 and J usage is TRBJ2-7; 8 positions agree with TRBD1. With V trimmed by 4 bases and J by 2 bases, 7 bases remained unmatched. CDR1 and CDR2 from the germline V gene are LNHDA and SQIVND (reference sequence). CDR3 length: 15 amino acids. The CDR3 bases are TGTGCCAGTAGTAGTGGACAGGGATCTACCTACGAGCAGTACTTC. Its protein is CASSSGQGSTYEQYF.

This chain uses TRBV5-4 with TRBJ2-5, with TRBD2 matching 16 bases. The V gene's germline CDR1 is SGHNT and CDR2 YYREEE (reference sequence). The CDR3 has 18 residues. With V trimmed by 0 bases and J by 5 bases, 7 bases remained unmatched. The CDR3: CASSLGGLAGGPRETQYF. The CDR3 coding sequence is TGTGCCAGCAGCTTGGGGGGACTAGCGGGGGGGCCCCGGGAGACCCAGTACTTC. The full variable domain, with the rest looked up from reference TRBV5-4 and TRBJ2-5, is ETGVTQSPTHLIKTRGQQVTLRCSSQSGHNTVSWYQQALGQGPQFIFQYYREEENGRGNFPPRFSGLQFPNYSSELNVNALELDDSALYLCASSLGGLAGGPRETQYFGPGTRLLVL.